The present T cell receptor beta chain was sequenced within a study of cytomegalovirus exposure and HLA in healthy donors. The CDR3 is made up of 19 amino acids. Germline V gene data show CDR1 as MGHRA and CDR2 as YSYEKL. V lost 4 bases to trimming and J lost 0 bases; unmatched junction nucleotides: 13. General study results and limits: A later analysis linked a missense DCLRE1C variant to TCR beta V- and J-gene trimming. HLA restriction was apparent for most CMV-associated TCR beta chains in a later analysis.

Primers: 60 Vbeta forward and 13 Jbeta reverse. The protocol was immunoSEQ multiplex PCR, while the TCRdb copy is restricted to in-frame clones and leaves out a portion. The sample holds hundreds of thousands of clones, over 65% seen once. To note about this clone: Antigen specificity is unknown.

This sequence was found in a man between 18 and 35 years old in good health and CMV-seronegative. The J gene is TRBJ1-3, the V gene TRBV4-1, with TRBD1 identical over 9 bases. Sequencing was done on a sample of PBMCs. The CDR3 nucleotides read TGCGCCAGCAGCCTAACCCCCGAACAGGGGGCCATCTCTGGAAACACCATATATTTT. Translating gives CASSLTPEQGAISGNTIYF.